This T cell receptor (delta chain) originates from a study of γδ T cells in repeated Plasmodium falciparum infection (dated by TCRdb to about 2021). About the full investigation: The natural-infection arm enrolled Malian children exposed to intense seasonal malaria transmission, compared against age and gender matched Australian children. Controlled-infection subjects were sampled at baseline, immediately before selected infections, and 21 days after each infection. Four controlled human malaria infections were administered to five malaria-naive U.S. adults over around 620 days by bites from P. falciparum NF54-infected Anopheles stephensi mosquitoes. In the study, the shaping of the human gammadelta T cell repertoire by repeated Plasmodium falciparum infection was examined using natural infection in Mali and controlled human malaria infection. Malian gammadelta TCR repertoires were analysed cross-sectionally in periods with no transmission and longitudinally across episodes of acute febrile malaria. Here is what the overall study found, with its caveats: The Malian cohort was drawn from a small rural village made up mostly of one ethnic group, which limits generalizability. Because the controlled-infection cohort was small, analysis of inter-individual variability in gammadelta T cell responses was limited.

This clone appeared a few times. What this receptor recognizes is not known. Only one base separates this from a far larger clonotype, so it likely reflects a read error. At the DNA level, this CDR3 is encoded by other sequences in the same sample as well. Libraries came from multiplex PCR. Sequenced on an Illumina MiSeq. Each sorted gammadelta T cell sample was sequenced for both the TCR gamma (TRG) and TCR delta (TRD) chains. The paper's processing steps were these. The repertoire analyses used clonotype tree plots, the accumulated frequency of the top 20 clonotypes, and diversity index (DI) and D75 metrics. In TCRdb, clones were called once more from the public reads by CATT, and rows of identical DNA were later combined. The V and J calls were determined by TCRdb, not by the authors. The table for this sample lists tens of thousands of delta-chain clones; 1.7% of them were counted only once. The ten most abundant clones make up approximately 15% of the sample.

The clonotype originates from a pool of human donors (malaria-infected and uninfected, not separated). The specimen sequenced was gamma-delta T cells from blood.

The DNA reads as follows: TGTGCTCTTGGGGAACCTTCACGCTACTGGGGGATTTTCCCCCTGACAGCACAACTCTTCTTC. This translates into CALGEPSRYWGIFPLTAQLFF. The sequence joins TRDV1 to TRDJ2; 10 middle bases align to TRDD3. Counted from cysteine to phenylalanine, this CDR3 has 21 amino acids. This entry keeps only the CDR3 DNA: 63 bases, framed from base 1. The germline V gene specifies TSWWSYY as CDR1 and QGS as CDR2.